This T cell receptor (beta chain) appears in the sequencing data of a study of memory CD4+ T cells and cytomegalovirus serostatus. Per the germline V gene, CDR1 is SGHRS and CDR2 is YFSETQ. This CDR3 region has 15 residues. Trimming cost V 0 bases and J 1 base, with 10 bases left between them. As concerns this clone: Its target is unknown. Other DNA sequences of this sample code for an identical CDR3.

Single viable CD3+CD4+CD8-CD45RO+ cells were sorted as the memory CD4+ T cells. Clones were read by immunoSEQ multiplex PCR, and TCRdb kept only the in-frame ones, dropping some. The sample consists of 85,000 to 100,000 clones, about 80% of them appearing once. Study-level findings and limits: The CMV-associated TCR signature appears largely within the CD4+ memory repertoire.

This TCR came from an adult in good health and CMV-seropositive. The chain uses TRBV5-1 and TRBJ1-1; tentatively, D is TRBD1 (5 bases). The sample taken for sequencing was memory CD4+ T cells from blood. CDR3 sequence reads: CASSLVPGQNTEAFF. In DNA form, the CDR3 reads TGCGCCAGCAGCTTGGTCCCCGGACAGAACACTGAAGCTTTCTTT.